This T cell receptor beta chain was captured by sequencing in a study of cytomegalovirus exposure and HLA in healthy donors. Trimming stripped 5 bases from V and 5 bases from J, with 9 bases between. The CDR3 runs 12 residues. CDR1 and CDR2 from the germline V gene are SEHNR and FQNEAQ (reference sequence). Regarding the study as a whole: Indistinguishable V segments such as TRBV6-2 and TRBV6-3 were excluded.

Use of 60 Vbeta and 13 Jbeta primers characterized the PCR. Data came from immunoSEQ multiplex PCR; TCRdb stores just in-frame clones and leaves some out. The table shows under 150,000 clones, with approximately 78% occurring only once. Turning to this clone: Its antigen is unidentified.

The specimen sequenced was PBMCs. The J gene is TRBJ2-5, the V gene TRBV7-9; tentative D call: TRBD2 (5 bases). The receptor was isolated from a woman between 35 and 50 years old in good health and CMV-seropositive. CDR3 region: CASSAREETQYF. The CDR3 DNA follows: TGTGCCAGCAGCGCTAGGGAGGAGACCCAGTACTTC.